Shown below are 17 T cell receptor beta chains from a single sample sequenced in a study of shared clonotypes between healthy human individuals. Profiled with immunoSEQ multiplex PCR; TCRdb holds only in-frame clones, not every one. The sample holds some 1.5 million clones, roughly 95% seen once. Sample: naive CD4+ T cells sorted from blood. The subset: CD45RA+ positively selected. All receptors derive from a man aged 30 to 45 in good health.

The chain combines TRBV11-2 with TRBJ2-7; 8 bases match TRBD2. CDR1 and CDR2 (germline): SGHAT, FQNNGV. Unmatched junction bases numbered 6, after V lost 8 bases and J lost 0 bases. The CDR3 has 14 amino acids. The CDR3 sequence is CASRGGKSSYEQYF. The CDR3 DNA reads as TGTGCCAGCCGGGGGGGGAAGAGCTCCTACGAGCAGTACTTC.

The chain employs TRBV10-3 and TRBJ2-3; unclear D gene. Per the germline V gene, CDR1 is ENHRY and CDR2 is SYGVKD. The V end was cut by 10 bases, the J end by 0 bases, with 8 bases between. The CDR3 runs 12 residues. CDR3 in amino acids: CATITSTDTQYF. The CDR3 DNA follows: TGTGCCACGATAACCAGCACAGATACGCAGTATTTT.

This clone was detected only once. The genes are TRBV7-9 and TRBJ2-3, with 12 bases matching TRBD2. The germline gives CDR1 SEHNR, CDR2 FQNEAQ (reference sequence). The ends lost 1 base at V and 2 bases at J; junction bases unmatched: 4. The length of the CDR3 is 17 residues. This CDR3 is CASSLGGLAGPTDTQYF. The CDR3 region has the DNA TGTGCCAGCAGCTTAGGGGGACTAGCGGGTCCCACAGATACGCAGTATTTT.

The CDR3 protein is CASSSGATNEKLFF. CDR3 DNA sequence: TGTGCCAGCAGTTCGGGGGCAACTAATGAAAAACTGTTTTTT. This chain connects TRBV25-1 to TRBJ1-4; D is possibly TRBD1 (5 bases). Trimming removed 5 bases at V and 0 bases at J, with 7 bases between. The germline V gene encodes CDR1 MGHDK and CDR2 SYGVNS. The CDR3 consists of 14 residues.

The chain uses TRBV18 and TRBJ2-2; D might be TRBD1 (5 bases). Trimming removed 2 bases at V and 0 bases at J, with 10 bases between. Germline V gene lookup returns CDR1 KGHSH and CDR2 LQKENI. The CDR3 spans 16 residues. The chain's CDR3 is CASSPGASANTGELFF. The CDR3 nucleotides read TGTGCCAGCTCACCAGGGGCCAGCGCGAACACCGGGGAGCTGTTTTTT.

The chain combines TRBV7-9 with TRBJ2-5, with 7 bases lining up with TRBD1. Germline-derived CDR1 and CDR2 are SEHNR and FQNEAQ (reference sequence). The CDR3 runs 12 residues. The CDR3 DNA reads as TGTGCTTTTAAGGACAGGTTGGAGACCCAGTACTTC. Translation: CAFKDRLETQYF.

The chain couples TRBV5-4 to TRBJ2-1; D gene ambiguous. This CDR3 comprises 17 residues. With 0 bases removed from V and 0 bases from J, the gap between germline ends came to 13 bases. CDR1 and CDR2 (germline): SGHNT, YYREEE (reference sequence). The CDR3 here is CASSLVEAPSSYNEQFF. CDR3 DNA: TGTGCCAGCAGCTTGGTCGAAGCGCCGAGCTCCTACAATGAGCAGTTCTTC.

The chain recombines TRBV28 with TRBJ2-7, with 7 bases identical to TRBD2. V shed 2 bases, J shed 5 bases, and the junction held 9 bases outside the gene matches. The CDR3 length is 15 residues. Germline V gene data show CDR1 as MDHEN and CDR2 as SYDVKM. The CDR3 is CASSLSGNLKNEQYF. The CDR3 DNA sequence: TGTGCCAGCAGTTTAAGCGGGAATTTGAAAAACGAGCAGTACTTC.

The J gene is TRBJ1-1, the V gene TRBV5-5, with D hard to call. Deletions cut 2 bases from V and 4 bases from J, with 6 bases between. This CDR3 comprises 12 residues. CDR1 and CDR2 from the germline V gene are SGHKS and YYEKEE (reference sequence). The CDR3 protein is CASSFTPTEAFF. CDR3 nucleotide sequence: TGTGCCAGCAGCTTTACCCCCACTGAAGCTTTCTTT.

This chain uses TRBV11-3 with TRBJ2-7; a possible D gene is TRBD1 (6 bases). This CDR3 contains 15 residues. Germline-derived CDR1 and CDR2 are SGHNT and YENEEA. The V end was cut by 1 base, the J end by 6 bases, with 16 bases between. CDR3 sequence (DNA): TGTGCCAGCAGCTTAGCCCCTCAGGGGTTTGGCGAGCAGTACTTC. As protein: CASSLAPQGFGEQYF.

Turning to this clone: Other DNA sequences in the same sample also yield this CDR3. The V and J genes are TRBV7-2 and TRBJ2-3; possibly TRBD1 or TRBD2 for D (5 bases each). CDR3 size: 13 residues. V lost 5 bases, J lost 4 bases, and 10 bases lay in between. Per germline, CDR1 SGHTA and CDR2 FQGNSA. CDR3 in DNA: TGTGCCAGCAGCCTGAGGGGCGCAGATACGCAGTATTTT. Translated: CASSLRGADTQYF. Combining the CDR3 with reference TRBV7-2 and TRBJ2-3 gives the whole variable domain GAGVSQSPSNKVTEKGKDVELRCDPISGHTALYWYRQSLGQGLEFLIYFQGNSAPDKSGLPSDRFSAERTGGSVSTLTIQRTQQEDSAVYLCASSLRGADTQYFGPGTRLTVL.

The chain employs TRBV7-9 and TRBJ1-2; D call uncertain. V dropped 5 bases and J dropped 1 base, with 14 bases sitting between them. The V gene's germline CDR1 is SEHNR and CDR2 FQNEAQ (reference sequence). The length of the CDR3 is 15 residues. CDR3 region: CASSIPGRGNYGYTF. CDR3 bases: TGTGCCAGCAGCATTCCAGGTCGGGGTAACTATGGCTACACCTTC.

This rearrangement joins TRBV28 to TRBJ2-7; the match to TRBD2 covers 12 bases. Unmatched junction bases numbered 3, after V lost 2 bases and J lost 4 bases. CDR1 is MDHEN, CDR2 SYDVKM, per germline. This CDR3 has 15 amino acids. CDR3 in amino acids: CASSLRTSGKYEQYF. Written as DNA, the CDR3 is TGTGCCAGCAGTTTAAGGACTAGCGGGAAATACGAGCAGTACTTC.

The chain carries TRBV27 and TRBJ1-5; 7 bases align to TRBD1. This CDR3 has 15 amino acids. CDR1 is MNHEY, CDR2 SMNVEV, per germline (reference sequence). The J segment lost 2 bases and the V segment lost 5 bases, leaving 6 bases of the junction unmatched. For the CDR3, the DNA is TGTGCCAGCAGTCCGACAGGGATTCGCAATCAGCCCCAGCATTTT. Its translation is CASSPTGIRNQPQHF.

CDR3 amino acids: CASSLPQGMSFF. CDR3 nucleotides: TGTGCCAGCAGCTTGCCCCAGGGAATGTCTTTCTTT. The chain links TRBV5-6 to TRBJ1-1; tentatively, D is TRBD1 (5 bases). Germline CDR1 is SGHDT and CDR2 is YYEEEE. V lost 1 base and J lost 12, with 13 bases in between. CDR3 size: 12 residues.

V is TRBV6-1 and J is TRBJ1-4, with 10 nucleotides matching TRBD1. The CDR3 length is 15 residues. Germline V CDR1 and CDR2: MNHNS, SASEGT. V shed 6 bases, J shed 4 bases, and the junction held 5 bases outside the gene matches. The CDR3 here is CASRRTGGFNEKLFF. The CDR3 DNA sequence: TGTGCCAGCAGAAGGACAGGGGGGTTTAATGAAAAACTGTTTTTT.

V and J are TRBV5-4 and TRBJ1-1, with D hard to call. Germline CDR1 reads SGHNT; CDR2 reads YYREEE (reference sequence). Trimming stripped 0 bases from V and 1 base from J, with 10 bases between. The CDR3 length is 15 residues. CDR3 amino acids: CASSLVGKGNTEAFF. The CDR3 DNA reads as TGTGCCAGCAGCTTGGTGGGGAAGGGGAACACTGAAGCTTTCTTT.